The clone carrying this TCR beta chain appeared a few times. There are 13 residues in the CDR3. The germline gives CDR1 SGHRS, CDR2 YFSETQ. V shed 4 bases and J 6 bases; nucleotides not matched to a gene: 7. This entry belongs to a study of spatial heterogeneity in lung cancer. Study-level background: Where they were available, follow-up PBMC samples were sequenced, at a median of about two years after resection. For the average unique TCR and UMI combination, more than eight occurrences appeared in raw reads.

Time point here: blood at routine non-recurrence follow-up after resection. Tumor, nontumor lung or frozen PBMC supplied whole RNA that was sequenced unsorted. Via MiXCR, TCRdb re-called the 5' RACE reads, giving one row per CDR3 protein. The sample includes about 120,000 distinct CDR3 sequences, roughly an eighth seen only once; the top ten take around 17%. Specimen: PBMCs, collected at follow-up. The clonotype comes from a male donor with early-stage non-small cell lung cancer. This sequence joins TRBV5-1 and TRBJ2-7; 7 bases match TRBD1. This CDR3 reads CASSRGPSGEQYF. CDR3 nucleotide sequence: TGCGCCAGCAGCAGGGGGCCCTCAGGCGAGCAGTACTTC.